This T cell receptor (beta chain) was profiled in a study of T cells after yellow fever vaccination. Looking at the study overall: Preparation of fractions with low cell numbers was performed using SMART-Seq v4 Ultra Low Input. General observations from the study: There was a possibility that FACS-sorted repertoires contained abundant clonotypes contaminating from the bulk population. Few clonotypes appeared in both CD4 and CD8 compartments.

V was cut by 3 bases and J by 4 bases, with 18 bases left in between. The CDR3 contains 16 residues. Germline V gene sequence: CDR1 ENHRY, CDR2 SYGVKD. TCRdb fed the 5' RACE reads into MiXCR, producing one record per CDR3 protein. This sample has fewer than 450,000 distinct CDR3 sequences, with approximately 3.9% found just once. This clonotype was observed a few times. Its antigen is unidentified. Sequenced material: PBMCs, taken 5 days after the yellow fever booster vaccination. This sequence originates from a man aged 18 to 29 who received the YFV17D yellow fever vaccine. The chain carries TRBV10-3 and TRBJ2-5; a weak D match, TRBD2 (5 bases). This CDR3 reads CAISDPPSGDGETQYF. The CDR3, as DNA: TGTGCCATCAGTGATCCCCCCTCCGGGGATGGAGAGACCCAGTACTTC.